This T cell receptor beta chain was identified in a study of blood T cell repertoires in COVID-19. CDR1 and CDR2 from the germline V gene are MNHEY and SVGEGT. The J segment lost 5 bases and the V segment lost 4 bases, leaving 2 bases of the junction unmatched. This CDR3 region has 13 residues. Sequencing was performed with immunoSEQ multiplex PCR; in TCRdb, only in-frame clones are kept and a portion is missing. The data contain 190,000 or so clones, 86% of them seen just once; the ten biggest clones take up approximately 4%. The sample consisted of PBMCs or T cells enriched from blood (not recorded which). This chain joins TRBV6-2 or TRBV6-3 and TRBJ2-3, with 8 nucleotides matching TRBD2. This sequence was found in a young woman who had been exposed to COVID-19. The CDR3 DNA follows: TGTGCCAGCAGTTTCCTAGCGGGAGATACGCAGTATTTT. Its protein product is CASSFLAGDTQYF.